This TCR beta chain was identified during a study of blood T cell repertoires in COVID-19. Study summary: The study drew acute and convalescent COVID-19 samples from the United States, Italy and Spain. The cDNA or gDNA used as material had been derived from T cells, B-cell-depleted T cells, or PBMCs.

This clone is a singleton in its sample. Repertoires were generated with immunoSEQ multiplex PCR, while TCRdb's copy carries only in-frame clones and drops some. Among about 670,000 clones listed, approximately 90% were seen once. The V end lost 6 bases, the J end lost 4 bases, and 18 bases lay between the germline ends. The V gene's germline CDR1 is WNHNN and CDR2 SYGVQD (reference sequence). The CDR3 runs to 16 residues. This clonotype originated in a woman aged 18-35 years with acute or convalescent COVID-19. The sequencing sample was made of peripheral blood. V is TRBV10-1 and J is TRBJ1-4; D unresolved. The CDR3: CASSAGARLHNEKLFF. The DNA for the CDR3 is TGCGCCAGCAGCGCGGGCGCCAGACTTCATAATGAAAAACTGTTTTTT.